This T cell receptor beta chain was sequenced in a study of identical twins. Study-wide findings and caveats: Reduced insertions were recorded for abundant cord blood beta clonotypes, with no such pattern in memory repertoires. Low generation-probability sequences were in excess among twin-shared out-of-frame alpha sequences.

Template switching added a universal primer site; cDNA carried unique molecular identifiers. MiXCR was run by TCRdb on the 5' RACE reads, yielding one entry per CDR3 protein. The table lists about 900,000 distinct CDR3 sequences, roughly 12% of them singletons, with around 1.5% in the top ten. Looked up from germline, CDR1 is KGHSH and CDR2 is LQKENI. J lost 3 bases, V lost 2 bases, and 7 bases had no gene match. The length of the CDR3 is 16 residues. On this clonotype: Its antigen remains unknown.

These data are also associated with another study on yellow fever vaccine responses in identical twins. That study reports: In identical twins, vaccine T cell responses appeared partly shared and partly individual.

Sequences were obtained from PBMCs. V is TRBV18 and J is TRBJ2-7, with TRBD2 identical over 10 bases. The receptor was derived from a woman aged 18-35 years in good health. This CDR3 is CASSPGLAGAGYEQYF. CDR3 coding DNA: TGTGCCAGCTCACCAGGCCTAGCGGGAGCGGGCTACGAGCAGTACTTC.